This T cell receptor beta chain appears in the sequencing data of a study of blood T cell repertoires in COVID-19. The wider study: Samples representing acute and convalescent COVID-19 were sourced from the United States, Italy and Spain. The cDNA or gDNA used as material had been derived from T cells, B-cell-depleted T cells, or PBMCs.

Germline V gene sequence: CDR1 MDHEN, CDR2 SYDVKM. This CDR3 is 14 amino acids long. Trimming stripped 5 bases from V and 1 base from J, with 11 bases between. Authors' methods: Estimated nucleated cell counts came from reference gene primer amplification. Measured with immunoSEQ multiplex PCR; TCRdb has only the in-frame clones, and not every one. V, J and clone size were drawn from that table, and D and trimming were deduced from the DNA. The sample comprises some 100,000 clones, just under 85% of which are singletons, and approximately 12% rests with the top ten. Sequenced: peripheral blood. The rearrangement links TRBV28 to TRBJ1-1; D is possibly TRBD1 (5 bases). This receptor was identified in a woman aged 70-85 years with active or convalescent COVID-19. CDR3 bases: TGTGCCAGCAGTCCGCCCAGGGCGAACACTGAAGCTTTCTTT. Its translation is CASSPPRANTEAFF.